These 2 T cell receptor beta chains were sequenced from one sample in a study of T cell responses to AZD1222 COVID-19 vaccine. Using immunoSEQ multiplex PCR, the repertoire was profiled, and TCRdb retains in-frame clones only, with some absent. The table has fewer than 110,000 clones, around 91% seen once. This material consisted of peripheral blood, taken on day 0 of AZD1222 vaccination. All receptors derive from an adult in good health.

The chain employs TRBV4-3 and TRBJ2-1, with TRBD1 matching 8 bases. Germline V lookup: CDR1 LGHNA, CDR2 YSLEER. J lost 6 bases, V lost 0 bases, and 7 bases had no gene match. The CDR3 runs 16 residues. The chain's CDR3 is CASSQDPAQGVNEQFF. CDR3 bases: TGCGCCAGCAGCCAAGATCCGGCACAGGGGGTCAATGAGCAGTTCTTC.

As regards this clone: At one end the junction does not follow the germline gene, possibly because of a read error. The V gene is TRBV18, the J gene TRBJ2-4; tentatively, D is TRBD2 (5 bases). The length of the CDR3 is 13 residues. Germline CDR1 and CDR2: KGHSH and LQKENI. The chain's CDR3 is CASSPPEAHPLLF. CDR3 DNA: TGTGCCAGCTCACCACCGGAGGCTCACCCGCTGCTCTTC. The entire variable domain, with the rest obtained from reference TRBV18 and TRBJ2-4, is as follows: NAGVMQNPRHLVRRRGQEARLRCSPMKGHSHVYWYRQLPEEGLKFMVYLQKENIIDESGMPKERFSAEFPKEGPSILRIQQVVRGDSAAYFCASSPPEAHPLLFGAGTRLSVL.